This T cell receptor (beta chain) was documented in a study of cytomegalovirus exposure and HLA in healthy donors. General observations from the study: Donor immune exposure was known only as CMV serostatus. TCR beta V- and J-gene trimming, according to a later analysis, was linked to a missense DCLRE1C variant.

This PCR relied on a set of 60 Vbeta primers and 13 Jbeta primers. The authors' processing: Later, an analysis found about 80 million unique TCR beta chains, and 9.5 million to 12 million of these were shared. Profiled with immunoSEQ multiplex PCR; TCRdb holds only in-frame clones, not every one. That table is the source of V, J and clone size, and D and trimming were worked out from the DNA. The sample lists about 140,000 clones; roughly 78% were seen once. Concerning this clone itself: As yet, its antigen is unknown.

The sample consisted of PBMCs. This sequence originates from a man between 25 and 39 years old in good health.

The CDR3 region is CASSPTGGTGELFF. In DNA form, the CDR3 reads TGTGCCAGCAGTCCCACCGGGGGTACCGGGGAGCTGTTTTTT. The chain employs TRBV7-3 and TRBJ2-2; perhaps TRBD2 as D (6 bases). The CDR3 length is 14 residues. In germline, CDR1 is SGHTA, CDR2 FQGTGA. Trimming removed 6 bases from V and 5 bases from J, with 13 bases in between.